This entry features one T cell receptor (beta chain) sequence. As handled by the study authors: Nucleated cell number was recorded as an estimate derived from reference gene primer amplification. The table came from immunoSEQ multiplex PCR; TCRdb's copy has only in-frame clones and leaves some out. V and J calls plus clone size are reproduced from that table; the DNA served to infer D and trimming. The data show approximately 12,000 clones, around 85% seen once. The CDR3 consists of 15 residues. The germline V gene encodes CDR1 LNHDA and CDR2 SQIVND (reference sequence). Trimming cost V 4 bases and J 3 bases, with 10 bases left between them. This record comes from a study of blood T cell repertoires in COVID-19. Study overall: The study drew acute and convalescent COVID-19 samples from the United States, Italy and Spain. In each case, the material was cDNA or gDNA derived from T cells, B-cell-depleted T cells, or PBMCs.

The sequenced sample was peripheral blood. The clonotype originates from a human donor in a cohort sampled during active COVID-19. The chain joins TRBV19 to TRBJ1-6; possibly TRBD1 for D (5 bases). The CDR3 protein is CASSSRELYNSPLHF. CDR3 nucleotide sequence: TGTGCCAGTAGTAGCAGGGAACTCTATAATTCACCCCTCCACTTT.